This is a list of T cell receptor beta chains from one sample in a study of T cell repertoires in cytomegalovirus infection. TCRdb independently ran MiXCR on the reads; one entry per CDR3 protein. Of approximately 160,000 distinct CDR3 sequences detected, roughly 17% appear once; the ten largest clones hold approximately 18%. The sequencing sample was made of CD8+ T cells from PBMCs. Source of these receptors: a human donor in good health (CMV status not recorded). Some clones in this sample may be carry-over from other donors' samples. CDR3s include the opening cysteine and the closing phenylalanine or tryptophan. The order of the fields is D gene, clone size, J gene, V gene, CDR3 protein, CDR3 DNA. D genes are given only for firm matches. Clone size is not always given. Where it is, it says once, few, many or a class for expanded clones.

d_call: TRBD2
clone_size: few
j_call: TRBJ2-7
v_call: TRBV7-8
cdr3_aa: CASSPGTTVSYEQYF
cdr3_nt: TGTGCCAGCAGCCCCGGGACTACGGTATCCTACGAGCAGTACTTC

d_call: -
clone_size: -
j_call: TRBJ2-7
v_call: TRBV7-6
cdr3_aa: CASSSLGEQYF
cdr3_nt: TGTGCCAGCAGCTCCTTAGGGGAGCAGTACTTC

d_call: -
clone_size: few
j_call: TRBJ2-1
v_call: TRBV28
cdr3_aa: CASSLSTHNEQFF
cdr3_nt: TGTGCCAGCAGTTTATCCACACACAATGAGCAGTTCTTC

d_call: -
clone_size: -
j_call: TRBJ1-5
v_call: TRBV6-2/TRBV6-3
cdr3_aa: CASGSPDGVNQPQHF
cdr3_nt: TGTGCCAGCGGTTCCCCGGACGGGGTCAATCAGCCCCAGCATTTT

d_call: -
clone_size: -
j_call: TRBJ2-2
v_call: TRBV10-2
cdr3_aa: CASSTRGRPNTGELFF
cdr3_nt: TGCGCCAGCAGTACCCGGGGTAGACCGAACACCGGGGAGCTGTTTTTT

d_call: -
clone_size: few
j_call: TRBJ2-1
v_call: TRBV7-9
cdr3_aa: CASIREGRNEQFF
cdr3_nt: TGTGCCAGCATCCGAGAGGGACGCAATGAGCAGTTCTTC

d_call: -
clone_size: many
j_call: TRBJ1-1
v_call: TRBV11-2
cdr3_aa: CASSLGTPEAFF
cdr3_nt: TGTGCCAGCAGCTTAGGAACACCTGAAGCTTTCTTT

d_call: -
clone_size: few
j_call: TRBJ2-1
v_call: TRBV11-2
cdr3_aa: CASSVSTIFTREQFF
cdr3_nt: TGTGCCAGCAGTGTTTCCACTATTTTTACAAGGGAGCAGTTCTTC

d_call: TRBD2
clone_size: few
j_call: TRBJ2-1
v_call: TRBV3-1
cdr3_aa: CASSHPSGDSDEQFF
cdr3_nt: TGTGCCAGCAGCCACCCTAGCGGGGACTCCGATGAGCAGTTCTTC

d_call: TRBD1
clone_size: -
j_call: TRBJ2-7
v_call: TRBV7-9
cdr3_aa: CASSLEHRTGERAEQYF
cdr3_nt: TGTGCCAGCAGCTTAGAACATCGAACAGGGGAAAGGGCCGAGCAGTACTTC

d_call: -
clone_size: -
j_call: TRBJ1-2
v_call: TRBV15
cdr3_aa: CATSRGRSPKDDYGYTF
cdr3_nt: TGTGCCACCAGCAGAGGAAGATCCCCTAAGGACGACTATGGCTACACCTTC

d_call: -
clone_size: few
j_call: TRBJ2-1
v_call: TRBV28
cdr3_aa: CASSLRREGGEQFF
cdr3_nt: TGTGCCAGCAGTTTACGGAGGGAAGGCGGCGAGCAGTTCTTC

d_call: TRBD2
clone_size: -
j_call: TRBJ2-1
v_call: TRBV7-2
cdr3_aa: CASSLVAGGIYNEQFF
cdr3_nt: TGTGCCAGCAGCTTAGTGGCGGGAGGGATATACAATGAGCAGTTCTTC

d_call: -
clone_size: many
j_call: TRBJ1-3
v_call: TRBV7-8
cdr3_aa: CASSLEGRRLGNTIYF
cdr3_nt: TGTGCCAGCAGCTTAGAGGGCCGCCGTCTTGGAAACACCATATATTTT

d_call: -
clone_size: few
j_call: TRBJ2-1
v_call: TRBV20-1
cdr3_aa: CSASWVSGPNNEQFF
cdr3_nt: TGCAGTGCTAGTTGGGTCAGCGGACCAAACAATGAGCAGTTCTTC

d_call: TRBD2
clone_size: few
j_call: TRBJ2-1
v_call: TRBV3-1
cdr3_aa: CASSQDRLAGNPGFF
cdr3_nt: TGTGCCAGCAGCCAAGATAGACTAGCGGGCAACCCAGGGTTCTTC

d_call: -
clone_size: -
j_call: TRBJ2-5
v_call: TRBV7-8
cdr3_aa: CASSRQRGGETQYF
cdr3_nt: TGTGCCAGCAGTAGACAGAGGGGCGGAGAGACCCAGTACTTC

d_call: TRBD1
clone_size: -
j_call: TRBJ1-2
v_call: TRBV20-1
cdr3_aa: CSARDPGQGADGYTF
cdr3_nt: TGCAGTGCTAGAGACCCGGGACAGGGGGCGGATGGCTACACCTTC

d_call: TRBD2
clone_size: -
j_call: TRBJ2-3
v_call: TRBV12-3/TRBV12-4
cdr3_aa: CASSFTRTSGRAADTQYF
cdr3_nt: TGTGCCAGCAGTTTCACCAGGACTAGCGGGAGGGCCGCAGATACGCAGTATTTT

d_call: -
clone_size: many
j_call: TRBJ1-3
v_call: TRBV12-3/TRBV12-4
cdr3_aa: CASSLAMTAGTIYF
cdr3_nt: TGTGCCAGCAGTTTAGCGATGACAGCGGGCACCATATATTTT

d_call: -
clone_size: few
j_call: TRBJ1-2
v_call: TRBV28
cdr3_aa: CASSLYLSRNYGYTF
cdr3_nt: TGTGCCAGCAGTTTATACCTAAGCAGAAACTATGGCTACACCTTC

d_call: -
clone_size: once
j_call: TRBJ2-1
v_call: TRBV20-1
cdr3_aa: CSASPPGRNEQFF
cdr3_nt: TGCAGTGCTAGCCCCCCAGGACGCAATGAGCAGTTCTTC

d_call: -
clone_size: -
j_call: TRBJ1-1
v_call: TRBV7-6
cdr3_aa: CASSGTNTEAFF
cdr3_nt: TGTGCCAGCAGCGGGACAAACACTGAAGCTTTCTTT

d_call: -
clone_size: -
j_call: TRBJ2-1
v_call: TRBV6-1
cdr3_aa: CASSEQGTYNEQFF
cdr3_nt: TGTGCCAGCAGTGAACAGGGGACCTACAATGAGCAGTTCTTC

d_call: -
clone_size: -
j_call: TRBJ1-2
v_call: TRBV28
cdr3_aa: CASSPGGSYGYTF
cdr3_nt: TGTGCCAGCAGCCCCGGGGGGAGCTATGGCTACACCTTC

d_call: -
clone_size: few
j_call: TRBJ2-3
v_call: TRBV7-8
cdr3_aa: CASSLAVADTQYF
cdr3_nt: TGTGCCAGCAGCTTAGCGGTGGCGGATACGCAGTATTTT

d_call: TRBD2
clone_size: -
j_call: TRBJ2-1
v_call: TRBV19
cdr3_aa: CASSVSGGLYNEQFF
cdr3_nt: TGTGCCAGTAGTGTAAGCGGGGGCCTCTACAATGAGCAGTTCTTC

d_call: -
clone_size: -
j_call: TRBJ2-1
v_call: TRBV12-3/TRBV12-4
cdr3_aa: CASSLRLGDEQFF
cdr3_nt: TGTGCCAGCAGTTTACGGTTAGGCGATGAGCAGTTCTTC

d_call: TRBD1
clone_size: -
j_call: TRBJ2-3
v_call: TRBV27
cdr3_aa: CASSLSLPGQGWDTQYF
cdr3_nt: TGTGCCAGCAGTTTATCGCTCCCGGGACAGGGGTGGGATACGCAGTATTTT

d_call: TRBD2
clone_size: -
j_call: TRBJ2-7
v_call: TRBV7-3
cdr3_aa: CASNGSGTITYEQYF
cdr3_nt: TGTGCCAGCAATGGTAGCGGGACGATAACCTACGAGCAGTACTTC

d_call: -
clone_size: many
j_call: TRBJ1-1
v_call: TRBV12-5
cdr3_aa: CASGLLANTEAFF
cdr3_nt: TGTGCTAGTGGTTTGTTAGCCAACACTGAAGCTTTCTTT

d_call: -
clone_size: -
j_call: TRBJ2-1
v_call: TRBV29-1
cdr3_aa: CSVDRVYNEQFF
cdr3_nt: TGCAGCGTTGACAGGGTCTACAATGAGCAGTTCTTC

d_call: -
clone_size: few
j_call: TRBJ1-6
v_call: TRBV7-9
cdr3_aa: CASSSPMSSYNSPLHF
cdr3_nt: TGTGCCAGCAGCTCGCCTATGAGCTCCTATAATTCACCCCTCCACTTT

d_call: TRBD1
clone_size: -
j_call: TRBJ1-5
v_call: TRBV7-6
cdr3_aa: CASSQRQGDSNQPQHF
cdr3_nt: TGTGCCAGCAGCCAACGACAGGGAGATAGCAATCAGCCCCAGCATTTT

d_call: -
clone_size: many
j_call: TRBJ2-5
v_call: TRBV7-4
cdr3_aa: CASSWTAPMTQYF
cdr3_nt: TGTGCCAGCAGCTGGACAGCGCCAATGACCCAGTACTTC

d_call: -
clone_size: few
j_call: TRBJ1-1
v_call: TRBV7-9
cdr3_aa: CASSLGRGAEAFF
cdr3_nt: TGTGCCAGCAGCTTAGGACGAGGGGCTGAAGCTTTCTTT

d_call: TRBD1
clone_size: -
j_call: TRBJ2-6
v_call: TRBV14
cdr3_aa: CASSPTGVGSGANVLTF
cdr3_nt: TGTGCCAGCAGCCCGACAGGGGTGGGCTCTGGGGCCAACGTCCTGACTTTC

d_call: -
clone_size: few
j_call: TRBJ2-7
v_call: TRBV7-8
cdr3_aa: CASSLSQDEQYF
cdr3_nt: TGTGCCAGCAGCTTATCGCAGGACGAGCAGTACTTC

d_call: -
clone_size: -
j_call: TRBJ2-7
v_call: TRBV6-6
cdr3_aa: CASSPNSPVTYEQYF
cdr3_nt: TGTGCCAGCAGCCCCAACTCCCCGGTTACCTACGAGCAGTACTTC

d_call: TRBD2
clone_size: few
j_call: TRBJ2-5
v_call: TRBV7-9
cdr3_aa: CASNQNPTGTSGDQETQYF
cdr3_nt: TGTGCCAGCAACCAAAATCCGACCGGGACTAGCGGGGATCAAGAGACCCAGTACTTC

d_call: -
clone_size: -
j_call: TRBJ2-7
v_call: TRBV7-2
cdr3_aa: CASIHWDVLPYEQYF
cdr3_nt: TGTGCCAGCATCCATTGGGACGTCTTACCCTACGAGCAGTACTTC

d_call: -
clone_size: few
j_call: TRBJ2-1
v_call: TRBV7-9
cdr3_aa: CASSVNMNNEQFF
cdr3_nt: TGTGCCAGCAGCGTTAACATGAACAATGAGCAGTTCTTC

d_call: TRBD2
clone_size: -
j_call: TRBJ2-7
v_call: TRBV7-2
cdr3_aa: CASSPGPASGGLSYEQYF
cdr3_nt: TGTGCCAGCAGCCCCGGTCCGGCTAGCGGGGGCCTGAGCTACGAGCAGTACTTC

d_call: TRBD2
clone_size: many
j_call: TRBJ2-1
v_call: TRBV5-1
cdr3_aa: CASSMSGSAYNEQFF
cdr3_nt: TGCGCCAGCAGCATGAGCGGGAGTGCCTACAATGAGCAGTTCTTC

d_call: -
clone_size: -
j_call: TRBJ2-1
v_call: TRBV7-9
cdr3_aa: CASSLGTFMGNEQFF
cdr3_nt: TGTGCCAGCAGCTTAGGAACCTTTATGGGGAATGAGCAGTTCTTC

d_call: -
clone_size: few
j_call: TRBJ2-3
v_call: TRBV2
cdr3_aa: CASRGDRSLYTDTQYF
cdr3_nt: TGTGCCAGCAGGGGAGACAGGTCACTATACACAGATACGCAGTATTTT

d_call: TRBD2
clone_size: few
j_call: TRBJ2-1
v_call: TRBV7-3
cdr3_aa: CASSLRTSEPYNEQFF
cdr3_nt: TGTGCCAGCAGCTTACGGACTAGCGAACCTTACAATGAGCAGTTCTTC

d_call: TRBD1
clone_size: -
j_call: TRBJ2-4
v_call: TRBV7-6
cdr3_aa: CASSSETGAKNRQYF
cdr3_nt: TGTGCCAGCAGTTCAGAAACAGGGGCCAAAAACAGGCAGTACTTC

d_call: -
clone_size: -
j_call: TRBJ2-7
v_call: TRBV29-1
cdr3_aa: CSVEGTGRGYEQYF
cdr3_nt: TGCAGCGTTGAAGGTACGGGTCGCGGCTACGAGCAGTACTTC